Listed below are T cell receptor beta chains from one sample, sequenced in a study of tumor and adjacent non-tumor tissue in lung cancer. TCRdb re-called the multiplex PCR reads through MiXCR, storing one row per CDR3 protein. This sample yields 200,000 to 250,000 distinct CDR3 sequences, of which over 55% are seen a single time; 20% to 25% belongs to the top ten. The sample was lung tumor tissue. The receptors were gathered from a man in his sixties with non-small cell lung cancer. CDR3s include the opening cysteine and the closing phenylalanine or tryptophan. Each record gives: CDR3 length, D gene, J gene, V gene, clone size, CDR3 DNA, CDR3 protein. D genes are given only for firm matches. Not every row has a clone size; where given, it reads once, few, many or a size class.

12,NA,TRBJ2-7,TRBV12-3/TRBV12-4,NA,TGTGCCAGCAGTTTAGGTAACTACGAGCAGTACTTC,CASSLGNYEQYF
15,TRBD1,TRBJ2-2,TRBV4-2,medium-sized,TGTGCCAGCAGCCAAGGGACAGGGGACACCGGGGAGCTGTTTTTT,CASSQGTGDTGELFF
17,TRBD1,TRBJ2-7,TRBV20-1,NA,TGCAGTGCTAGAGGGGACAGGGGGATGACTTCCTCCTACGAGCAGTACTTC,CSARGDRGMTSSYEQYF
13,TRBD2,TRBJ2-7,TRBV12-3/TRBV12-4,many,TGTGCCAGCACCCTGGGGGGGTGGTCCGAGCAGTACTTC,CASTLGGWSEQYF
14,NA,TRBJ1-4,TRBV20-1,NA,TGCAGTGCCAAGGACGGCAGGGGTGATGAAAGACTGTTTTTT,CSAKDGRGDERLFF
15,TRBD2,TRBJ2-1,TRBV20-1,many,TGCAGTGCGCGGACTAGCGGGGGGCAATACAATGAGCAGTTCTTC,CSARTSGGQYNEQFF
13,NA,TRBJ2-7,TRBV5-4,few,TGTGCCAGCAGCTTGGGTCTGTTGGACGAGCAGTACTTC,CASSLGLLDEQYF
14,TRBD2,TRBJ2-1,TRBV24-1,NA,TGTGCCATCAACGCGGGAGCGGTTGGCAATGAGCAGTTCTTC,CAINAGAVGNEQFF
15,NA,TRBJ2-3,TRBV5-1,NA,TGCGCCGGCAGCTTGGCCGTTGGTGGCACAGATACGCAGTATTTT,CAGSLAVGGTDTQYF
15,NA,TRBJ2-3,TRBV12-3/TRBV12-4,NA,TGTGCCAGCAGACAGGGACTTTTTGCAGGAGATACGCAGTATTTT,CASRQGLFAGDTQYF
17,TRBD2,TRBJ2-6,TRBV5-1,many,TGCGCCAGCAGCCCAGGACTAGCGGGAGCGGGGGCCAACGTCCTGACTTTC,CASSPGLAGAGANVLTF
18,TRBD2,TRBJ2-3,TRBV7-2,NA,TGTGCCAGCAGCTGGGGGACTAGCGGGATCGAAGGCACAGATACGCAGTATTTT,CASSWGTSGIEGTDTQYF
14,TRBD1,TRBJ2-1,TRBV12-3/TRBV12-4,few,TGTACCAGCAGTTCTCCATGGACAGGGAATGAGCAGTTCTTC,CTSSSPWTGNEQFF
16,NA,TRBJ2-2,TRBV5-6,NA,TGTGCCAGCAGCTTGGGACAGCAGGGTAACACCGGGAAGCTGTTCTTT,CASSLGQQGNTGKLFF
14,NA,TRBJ1-2,TRBV20-1,NA,TGCAGTGCTGGAAGGACAGAAACTTACTATGGCTACACCTTC,CSAGRTETYYGYTF
15,TRBD2,TRBJ2-7,TRBV29-1,NA,TGCAGCATTAAAGATCGGGGTCGGGGGGAAGGAGAGCAGTACTTC,CSIKDRGRGEGEQYF
12,TRBD1,TRBJ2-7,TRBV20-1,NA,TGCAGTGCTAGTGGACAGGGTCACGAGCAGTACTTC,CSASGQGHEQYF
14,NA,TRBJ2-4,TRBV6-1,NA,TGTGACAGCAGTGAAGCTGAGAGCACGAACATTCAGTACTTC,CDSSEAESTNIQYF
16,NA,TRBJ1-2,TRBV5-6,NA,TGTACCAGCAGCTTTGTACAAGGCTCCAGGAACTATGGCTACACCTTC,CTSSFVQGSRNYGYTF
14,NA,TRBJ1-5,TRBV6-1,NA,TGTGCCAGCAGGCCACAGGTGGCGGGACAGCCCCAGCATTTT,CASRPQVAGQPQHF
14,NA,TRBJ1-1,TRBV11-2,NA,TGTGTCAGCAGCCCCAGGACCATGAACACTGAAGATTTCTTT,CVSSPRTMNTEDFF
17,TRBD2,TRBJ2-1,TRBV11-1,NA,TGTACCAGCAGCATATCTCAGCTAGCGGGAGGCAACAATGAGCAATTCTTC,CTSSISQLAGGNNEQFF
19,TRBD1,TRBJ2-6,TRBV4-2,once,TGTGCTAGCAGCCAATGTATCGGGACAGGGGCCTCTGGGGCCAACGTCCAGACTTTC,CASSQCIGTGASGANVQTF
15,NA,TRBJ1-5,TRBV4-2,NA,TGTGCCAGCAGCCAAGCAACAGAGCCGGGTCAGCCCCAGCATTTT,CASSQATEPGQPQHF
14,NA,TRBJ2-7,TRBV28,NA,TGTGCCAGCGTCCGAGGAGGGGGCATCCTCGAGCAGTACTTC,CASVRGGGILEQYF
16,TRBD1,TRBJ1-1,TRBV6-2/TRBV6-3,few,TGTGCCAGCAGTTACTTCGGACAGGGATTGAACACTGAAGCTTTCTTT,CASSYFGQGLNTEAFF
17,NA,TRBJ2-1,TRBV20-1,NA,TGCAGTGCTAGAGATCGGAGACGGGACTCTAATTACAATGAGCAGTTCTTC,CSARDRRRDSNYNEQFF
13,NA,TRBJ2-1,TRBV11-3,NA,TGTGCCAGCAGCTTAAGAGGTTACAATAAGCGGTTCTTC,CASSLRGYNKRFF
12,NA,TRBJ1-5,TRBV5-6,NA,TGTGCCAGCAGCTACGGTGGGCGGCCCCAGCATTTT,CASSYGGRPQHF
12,NA,TRBJ1-5,TRBV10-3,NA,TGTGCCACCCGGGACACCGATCAGCCCCAGCATTTT,CATRDTDQPQHF
15,NA,TRBJ2-2,TRBV20-1,NA,TGCAGAACTAGAGTTGGAGGCGCAAACACCGGGGAGCTGTTTTTT,CRTRVGGANTGELFF
17,TRBD2,TRBJ2-2,TRBV29-1,NA,TGCAGCGCCGTGGGGCTGACTAGCGGGATAAACATCGGTGAGCTGTTTTTT,CSAVGLTSGINIGELFF
17,TRBD2,TRBJ2-1,TRBV4-2,NA,TGTGCCAGCAGTCAAGTCCGAGCGGGAGTGGCCTACAATGAGCAGTTCTTC,CASSQVRAGVAYNEQFF
15,NA,TRBJ2-1,TRBV6-2/TRBV6-3,NA,TGTGCCATCACCGGGACTCCTGGTAACCGGAATGAGCAGTTCTTC,CAITGTPGNRNEQFF
14,TRBD1,TRBJ1-4,TRBV6-6,NA,TGTGCCAGCAGAGATGGGACAGGGGTTGTAAAACTGTTTTTT,CASRDGTGVVKLFF
11,NA,TRBJ2-7,TRBV29-1,NA,TGCAGCATCGGAGGGGGGACCGAGCAGTCCTTC,CSIGGGTEQSF
13,NA,TRBJ1-5,TRBV6-2/TRBV6-3,NA,TGTGCCAGCAGCCCTCCGGCGACTCAGCCCCAGCAATTT,CASSPPATQPQQF
9,NA,TRBJ1-2,TRBV6-1,few,TGTGTCAGCAGCACTCCTGGTACCTTC,CVSSTPGTF
14,NA,TRBJ2-5,TRBV6-6,NA,TGTGCCAGCAGTTACCAGGACAGAAAAGAGACCCAGTACTTC,CASSYQDRKETQYF
17,TRBD1,TRBJ1-1,TRBV7-9,few,TGTGCTAGCAGCTCCCGGGACAGGGGGCGGTTGAACACTGAAGCTTTCTTT,CASSSRDRGRLNTEAFF
15,NA,TRBJ2-3,TRBV11-1,once,TGTGCCAGCAGCTCAGGACCCTACAGCACAGATACGCGGTATTTT,CASSSGPYSTDTRYF
13,NA,TRBJ1-2,TRBV11-2,once,TGTGCCAGCACCGCAGAGGGGGGCTATGGCTACACCTTC,CASTAEGGYGYTF
12,TRBD1,TRBJ2-3,TRBV20-1,NA,TGCAGTGGACCCGACAGGGCTGATACGCAGTATTTT,CSGPDRADTQYF
17,TRBD1,TRBJ2-7,TRBV20-1,NA,TGCAGTGCTAGAGACCGGAAAGGGGGCGGGTCCCACTACGAGCAGTACTTC,CSARDRKGGGSHYEQYF
14,NA,TRBJ2-3,TRBV11-3,NA,TGTGCCAGCAGCCCCCCGTCTAGGCCCGATATGCAGTATTTT,CASSPPSRPDMQYF
14,NA,TRBJ2-5,TRBV6-2/TRBV6-3,NA,TGTGCCAGCAGCATTGGACTAAACCATGAGACCCAGTACTTT,CASSIGLNHETQYF
14,NA,TRBJ2-1,TRBV7-3,NA,TGTGCCAGCAACTTATTTGGGGGATCGAATGAGCAGTTCTTC,CASNLFGGSNEQFF
12,NA,TRBJ2-1,TRBV29-1,many,TGCAGCGTTGATGCGAATTTCGGTGAGCAGTTCTTC,CSVDANFGEQFF
14,NA,TRBJ2-5,TRBV14,NA,TGCGCCAGCAGCCAATTATCCAGGGGAGAGACCCAGTACTTC,CASSQLSRGETQYF
18,NA,TRBJ2-4,TRBV29-1,NA,TGCAGCGTTGAACATCCGGAGGGGGGCAGTGGGGCCAAAAACATTCAGTACTTC,CSVEHPEGGSGAKNIQYF
14,NA,TRBJ1-1,TRBV6-5,NA,TGTGCCAGCAGATCCCCCCTGGAGAACACTGAAGCTTTCTTT,CASRSPLENTEAFF
14,TRBD1,TRBJ1-2,TRBV28,few,TGTGCCAGCAGTTCGACAGGGGAAAACTATGGCTACACCTTC,CASSSTGENYGYTF
15,NA,TRBJ1-5,TRBV4-1,NA,TGCGCCAGCAGCAAAGATGGGGCCCTAAATCGGGCCCAGCATTTT,CASSKDGALNRAQHF
13,NA,TRBJ1-2,TRBV4-1,NA,TGCACTAGCAGCCAAGATATCAAATATTGCTACATCTTC,CTSSQDIKYCYIF
14,NA,TRBJ1-3,TRBV20-1,many,TGCAGTGCCCCCACCGGGCCGACGGGAAACACCATATATTTT,CSAPTGPTGNTIYF
17,TRBD2,TRBJ2-3,TRBV5-1,NA,TGCGCCAGTAGCTGGGGACTAGCGGAAAAAAACACAGATACGCAGTATTTT,CASSWGLAEKNTDTQYF
14,NA,TRBJ2-7,TRBV20-1,many,TGCAGTGCTAGAGATTTTCAGGGGACCTACGAGCAGTACTTC,CSARDFQGTYEQYF
12,NA,TRBJ1-5,TRBV24-1,NA,TGTGCCACCAGTGACCAGGGACAGCCCCAGCATTTT,CATSDQGQPQHF
14,NA,TRBJ2-1,TRBV29-1,many,TGCAGCGTTGAGCTGCCGGCCTCCTACAATGAGCAGTTCTTC,CSVELPASYNEQFF
14,NA,TRBJ1-1,TRBV4-3,NA,TGCGCCAGCAGATTGGACAGCATGAACACTGAAGCTTTCTTT,CASRLDSMNTEAFF